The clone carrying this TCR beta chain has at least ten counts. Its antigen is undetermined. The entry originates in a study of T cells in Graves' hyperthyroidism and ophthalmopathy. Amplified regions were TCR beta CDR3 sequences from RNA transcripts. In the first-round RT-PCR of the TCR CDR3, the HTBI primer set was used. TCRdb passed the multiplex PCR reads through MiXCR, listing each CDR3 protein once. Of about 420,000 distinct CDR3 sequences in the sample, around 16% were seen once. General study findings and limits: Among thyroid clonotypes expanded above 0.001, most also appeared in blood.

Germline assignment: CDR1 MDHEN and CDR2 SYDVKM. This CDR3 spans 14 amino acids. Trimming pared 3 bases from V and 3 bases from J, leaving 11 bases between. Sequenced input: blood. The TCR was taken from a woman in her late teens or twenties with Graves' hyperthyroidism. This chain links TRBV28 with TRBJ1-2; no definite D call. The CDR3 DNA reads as TGTGCCAGCAGTTTCCCCGGGGTGGACTATGGCTACACCTTC. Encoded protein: CASSFPGVDYGYTF.